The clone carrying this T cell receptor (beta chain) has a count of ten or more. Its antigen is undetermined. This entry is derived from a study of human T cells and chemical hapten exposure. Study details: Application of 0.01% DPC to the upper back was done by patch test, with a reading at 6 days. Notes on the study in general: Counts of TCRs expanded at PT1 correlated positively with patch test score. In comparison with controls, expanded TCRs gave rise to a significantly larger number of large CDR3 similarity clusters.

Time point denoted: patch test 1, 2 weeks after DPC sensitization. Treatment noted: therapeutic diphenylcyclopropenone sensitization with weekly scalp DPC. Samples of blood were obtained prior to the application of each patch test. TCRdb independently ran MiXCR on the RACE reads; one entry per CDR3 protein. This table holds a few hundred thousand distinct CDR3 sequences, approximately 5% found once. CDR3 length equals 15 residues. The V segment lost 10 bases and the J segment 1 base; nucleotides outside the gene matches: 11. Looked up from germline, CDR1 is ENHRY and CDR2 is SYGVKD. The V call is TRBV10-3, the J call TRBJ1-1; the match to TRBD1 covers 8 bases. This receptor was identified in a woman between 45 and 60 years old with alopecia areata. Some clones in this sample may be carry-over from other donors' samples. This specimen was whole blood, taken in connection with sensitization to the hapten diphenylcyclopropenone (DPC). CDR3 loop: CATAGTGPPNTEAFF. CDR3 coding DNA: TGTGCCACAGCCGGGACAGGTCCTCCGAACACTGAAGCTTTCTTT.